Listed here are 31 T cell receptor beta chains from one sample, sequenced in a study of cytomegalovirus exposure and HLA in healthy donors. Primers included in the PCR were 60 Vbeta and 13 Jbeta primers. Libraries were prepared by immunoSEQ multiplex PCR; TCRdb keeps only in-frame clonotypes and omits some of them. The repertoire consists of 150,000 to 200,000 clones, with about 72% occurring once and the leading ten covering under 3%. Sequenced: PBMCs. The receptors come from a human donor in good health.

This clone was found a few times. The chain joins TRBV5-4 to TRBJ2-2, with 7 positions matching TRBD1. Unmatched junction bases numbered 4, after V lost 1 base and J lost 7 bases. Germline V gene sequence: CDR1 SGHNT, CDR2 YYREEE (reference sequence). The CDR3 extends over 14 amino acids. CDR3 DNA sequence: TGTGCCAGCAGCTTGACAGGGGTCGGCGGGGAGCTGTTTTTT. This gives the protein CASSLTGVGGELFF.

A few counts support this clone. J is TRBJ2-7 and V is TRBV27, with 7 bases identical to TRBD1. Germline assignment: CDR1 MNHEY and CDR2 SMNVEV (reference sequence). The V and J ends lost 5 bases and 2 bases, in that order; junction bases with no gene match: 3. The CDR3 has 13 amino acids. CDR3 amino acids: CASSRDSTYEQYF. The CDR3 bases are TGTGCCAGCAGTAGGGACAGCACCTACGAGCAGTACTTC.

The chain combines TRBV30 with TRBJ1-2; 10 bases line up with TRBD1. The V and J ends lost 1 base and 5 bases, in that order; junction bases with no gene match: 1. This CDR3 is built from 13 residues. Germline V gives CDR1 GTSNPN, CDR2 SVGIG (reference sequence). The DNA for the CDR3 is TGTGCCTGGAGTGGGGACAGGGGATATGGCTACACCTTC. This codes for CAWSGDRGYGYTF.

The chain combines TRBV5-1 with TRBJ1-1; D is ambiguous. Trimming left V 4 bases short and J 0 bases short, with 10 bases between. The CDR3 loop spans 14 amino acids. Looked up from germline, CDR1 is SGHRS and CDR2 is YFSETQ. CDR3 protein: CASSPLDMNTEAFF. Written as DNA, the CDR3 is TGCGCCAGCAGCCCGTTAGACATGAACACTGAAGCTTTCTTT.

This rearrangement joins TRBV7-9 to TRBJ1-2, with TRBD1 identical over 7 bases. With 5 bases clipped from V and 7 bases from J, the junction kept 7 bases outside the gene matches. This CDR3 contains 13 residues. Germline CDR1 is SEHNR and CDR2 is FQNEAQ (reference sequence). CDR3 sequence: CASSTGVISGYTF. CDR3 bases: TGTGCCAGCAGCACAGGGGTAATTTCTGGCTACACCTTC.

Here the CDR3 reads CSVPIRPGGNTEAFF. The DNA for the CDR3 is TGCAGCGTGCCGATTCGACCAGGAGGCAACACTGAAGCTTTCTTT. This chain joins TRBV29-1 and TRBJ1-1; no clear D. CDR1 is SQVTM, CDR2 ANQGSEA, per germline. The V gene lost 6 bases and the J gene lost 2 bases, with 19 bases spanning the gap. The CDR3 is made up of 15 amino acids.

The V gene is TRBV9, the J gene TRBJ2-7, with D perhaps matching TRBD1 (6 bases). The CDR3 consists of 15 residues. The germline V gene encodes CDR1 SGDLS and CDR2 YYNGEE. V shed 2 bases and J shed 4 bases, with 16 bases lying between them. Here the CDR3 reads CASSVFPEGEYEQYF. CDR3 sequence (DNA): TGTGCCAGCAGCGTGTTTCCAGAGGGGGAATACGAGCAGTACTTC.

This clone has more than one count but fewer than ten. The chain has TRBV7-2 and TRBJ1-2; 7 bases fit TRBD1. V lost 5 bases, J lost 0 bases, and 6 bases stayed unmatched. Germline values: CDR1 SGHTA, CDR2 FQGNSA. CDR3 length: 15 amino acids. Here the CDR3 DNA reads TGTGCCAGCAGCGAGGGGACAGCCTCTAACTATGGCTACACCTTC. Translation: CASSEGTASNYGYTF.

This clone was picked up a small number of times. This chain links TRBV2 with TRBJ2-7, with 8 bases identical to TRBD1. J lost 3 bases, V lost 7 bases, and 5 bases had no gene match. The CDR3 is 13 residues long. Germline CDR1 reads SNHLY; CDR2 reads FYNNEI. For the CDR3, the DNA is TGTGCCAGCATGAAGACAGGGGTCTACGAGCAGTACTTC. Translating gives CASMKTGVYEQYF. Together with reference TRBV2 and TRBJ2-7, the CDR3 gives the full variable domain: EPEVTQTPSHQVTQMGQEVILRCVPISNHLYFYWYRQILGQKVEFLVSFYNNEISEKSEIFDDQFSVERPDGSNFTLKIRSTKLEDSAMYFCASMKTGVYEQYFGPGTRLTVT.

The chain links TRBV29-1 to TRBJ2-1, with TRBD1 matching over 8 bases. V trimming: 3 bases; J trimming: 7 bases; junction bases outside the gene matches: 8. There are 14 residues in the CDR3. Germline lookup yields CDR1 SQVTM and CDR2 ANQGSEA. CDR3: CSVEGQGARNEQFF. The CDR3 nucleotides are TGCAGCGTTGAGGGCCAGGGGGCGCGGAATGAGCAGTTCTTC.

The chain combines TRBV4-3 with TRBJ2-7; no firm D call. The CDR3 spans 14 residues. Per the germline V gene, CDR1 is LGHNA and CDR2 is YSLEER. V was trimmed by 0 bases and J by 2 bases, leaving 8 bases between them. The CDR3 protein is CASSQEARTYEQYF. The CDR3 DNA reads TGCGCCAGCAGCCAAGAGGCCCGTACCTACGAGCAGTACTTC.

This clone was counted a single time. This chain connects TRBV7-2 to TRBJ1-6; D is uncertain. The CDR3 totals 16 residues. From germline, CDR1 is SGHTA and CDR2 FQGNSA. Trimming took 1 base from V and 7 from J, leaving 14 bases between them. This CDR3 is CASSLVSAGTNSPLHF. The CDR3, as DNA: TGTGCCAGCAGCTTAGTCTCCGCGGGAACCAATTCACCCCTCCACTTT.

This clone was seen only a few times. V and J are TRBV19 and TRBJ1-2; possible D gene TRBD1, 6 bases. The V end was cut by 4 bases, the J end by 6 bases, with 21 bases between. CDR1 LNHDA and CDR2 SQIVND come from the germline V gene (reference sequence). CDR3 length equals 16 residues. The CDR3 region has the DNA TGTGCCAGTAGTAGGCCCTACGGGACACGTGCTCATGGCTACACCTTC. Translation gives CASSRPYGTRAHGYTF.

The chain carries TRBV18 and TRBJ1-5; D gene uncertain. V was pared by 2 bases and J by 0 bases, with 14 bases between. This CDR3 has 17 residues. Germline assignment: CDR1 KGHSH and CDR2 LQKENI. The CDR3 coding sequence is TGTGCCAGCTCACCAAAGAGGGAGCCTCATAGCAATCAGCCCCAGCATTTT. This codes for CASSPKREPHSNQPQHF.

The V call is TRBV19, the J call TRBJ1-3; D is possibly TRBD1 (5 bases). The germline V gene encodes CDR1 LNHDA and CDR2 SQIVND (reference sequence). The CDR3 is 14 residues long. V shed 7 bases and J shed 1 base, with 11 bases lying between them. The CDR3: CASTIDSSGNTIYF. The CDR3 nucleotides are TGTGCCAGTACCATCGACAGTTCTGGAAACACCATATATTTT.

DNA of the CDR3: TGTGCCAGCAGCTTAGCCGCAGGGTGGGATGGCTACACCTTC. Translated: CASSLAAGWDGYTF. This sequence joins TRBV11-2 and TRBJ1-2, with a tentative D call TRBD1 (5 bases). Germline-derived CDR1 and CDR2 are SGHAT and FQNNGV. CDR3 length: 14 amino acids. Trimming took off 1 base at V and 6 bases at J, with 12 bases between the two ends.

CDR3 protein: CASSLVLAGGRDEQFF. The CDR3 nucleotides read TGCGCCAGCAGCTTGGTACTAGCGGGGGGGCGGGATGAGCAGTTCTTC. This rearrangement joins TRBV5-1 to TRBJ2-1; TRBD2 agrees at 13 bases. The CDR3 sequence is 16 residues long. After removal of 0 bases from V and 8 bases from J, the junction contained 5 bases not matched to a gene. Germline CDR1 reads SGHRS; CDR2 reads YFSETQ. The full variable domain, completed using reference TRBV5-1 and TRBJ2-1, is KAGVTQTPRYLIKTRGQQVTLSCSPISGHRSVSWYQQTPGQGLQFLFEYFSETQRNKGNFPGRFSGRQFSNSRSEMNVSTLELGDSALYLCASSLVLAGGRDEQFFGPGTRLTVL.

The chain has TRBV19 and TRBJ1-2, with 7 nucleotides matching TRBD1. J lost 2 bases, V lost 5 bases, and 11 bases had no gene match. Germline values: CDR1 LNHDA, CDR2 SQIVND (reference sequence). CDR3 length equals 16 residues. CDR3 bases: TGTGCCAGTAGTGTCGAGACAGGGAGTGGAAACTATGGCTACACCTTC. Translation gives CASSVETGSGNYGYTF.

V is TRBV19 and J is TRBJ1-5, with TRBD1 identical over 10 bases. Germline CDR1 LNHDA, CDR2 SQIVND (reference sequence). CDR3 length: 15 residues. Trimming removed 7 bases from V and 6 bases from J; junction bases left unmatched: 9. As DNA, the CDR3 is TGTGCCAGTAACAGACAGGGGGCGAGTTCTCAGCCCCAGCATTTT. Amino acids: CASNRQGASSQPQHF.

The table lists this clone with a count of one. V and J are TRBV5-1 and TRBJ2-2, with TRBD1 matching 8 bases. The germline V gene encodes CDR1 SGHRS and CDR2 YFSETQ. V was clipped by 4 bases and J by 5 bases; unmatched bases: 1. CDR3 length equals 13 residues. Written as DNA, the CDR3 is TGCGCCAGCAGCCGGACAGGGACCGGGGAGCTGTTTTTT. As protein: CASSRTGTGELFF.

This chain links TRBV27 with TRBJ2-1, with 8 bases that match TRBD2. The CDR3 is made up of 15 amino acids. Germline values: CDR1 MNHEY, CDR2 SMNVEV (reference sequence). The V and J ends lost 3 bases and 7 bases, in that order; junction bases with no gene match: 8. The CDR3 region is CASSLQAGAGNEQFF. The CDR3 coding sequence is TGTGCCAGCAGTTTGCAAGCGGGGGCGGGGAATGAGCAGTTCTTC.

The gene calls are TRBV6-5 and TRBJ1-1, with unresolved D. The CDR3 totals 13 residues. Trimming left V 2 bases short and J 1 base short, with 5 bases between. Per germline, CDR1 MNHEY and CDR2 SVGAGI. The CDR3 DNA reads TGTGCCAGCAGTTACCAGGAGAACACTGAAGCTTTCTTT. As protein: CASSYQENTEAFF.

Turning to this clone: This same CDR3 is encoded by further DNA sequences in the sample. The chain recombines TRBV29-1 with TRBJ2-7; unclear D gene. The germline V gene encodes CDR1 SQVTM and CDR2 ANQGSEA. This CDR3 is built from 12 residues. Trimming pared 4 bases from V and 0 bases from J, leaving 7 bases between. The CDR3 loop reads CSVGRVSYEQYF. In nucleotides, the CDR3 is TGCAGCGTTGGCCGGGTCTCCTACGAGCAGTACTTC.

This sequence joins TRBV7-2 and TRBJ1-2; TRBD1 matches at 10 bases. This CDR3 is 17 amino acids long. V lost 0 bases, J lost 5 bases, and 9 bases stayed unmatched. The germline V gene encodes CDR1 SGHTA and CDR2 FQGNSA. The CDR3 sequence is CASSLASGQGRWYGYTF. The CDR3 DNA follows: TGTGCCAGCAGCTTAGCTTCGGGACAGGGGCGGTGGTATGGCTACACCTTC.

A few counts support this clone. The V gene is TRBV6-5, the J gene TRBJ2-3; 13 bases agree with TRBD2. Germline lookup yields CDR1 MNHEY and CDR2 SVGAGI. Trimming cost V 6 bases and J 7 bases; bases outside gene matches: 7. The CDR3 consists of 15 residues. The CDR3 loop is CASSRTSGGAYTQYF. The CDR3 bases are TGTGCCAGCAGCCGAACTAGCGGGGGGGCGTATACGCAGTATTTT.

The CDR3 here is CASSLRGGRYNQPQHF. Here the CDR3 DNA reads TGTGCCAGCAGCCTAAGAGGGGGACGGTACAATCAGCCCCAGCATTTT. The genes are TRBV7-2 and TRBJ1-5; TRBD1 is a possible D gene (6 bases). Per germline, CDR1 SGHTA and CDR2 FQGNSA. With 5 bases removed from V and 3 bases from J, the gap between germline ends came to 17 bases. This CDR3 has 16 amino acids.

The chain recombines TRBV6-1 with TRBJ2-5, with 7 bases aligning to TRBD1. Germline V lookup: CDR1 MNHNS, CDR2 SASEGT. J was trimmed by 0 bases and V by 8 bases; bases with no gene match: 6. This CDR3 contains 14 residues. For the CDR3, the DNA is TGTGCCAGCCGACAGGGAACGTACCAAGAGACCCAGTACTTC. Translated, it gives CASRQGTYQETQYF.

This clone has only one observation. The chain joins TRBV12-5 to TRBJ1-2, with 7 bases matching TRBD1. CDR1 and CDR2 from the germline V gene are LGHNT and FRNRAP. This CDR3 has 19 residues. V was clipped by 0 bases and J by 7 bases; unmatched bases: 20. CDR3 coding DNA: TGTGCTAGTGGTTTGGTCATAACAGGAGGGGACAGCAGATTGGGTGGCTACACCTTC. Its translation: CASGLVITGGDSRLGGYTF. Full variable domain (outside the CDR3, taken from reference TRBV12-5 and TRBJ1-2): DARVTQTPRHKVTEMGQEVTMRCQPILGHNTVFWYRQTMMQGLELLAYFRNRAPLDDSGMPKDRFSAEMPDATLATLKIQPSEPRDSAVYFCASGLVITGGDSRLGGYTFGSGTRLTVV.

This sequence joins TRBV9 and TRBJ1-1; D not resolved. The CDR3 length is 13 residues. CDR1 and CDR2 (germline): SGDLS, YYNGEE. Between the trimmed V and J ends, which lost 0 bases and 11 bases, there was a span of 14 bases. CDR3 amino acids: CASSVAPRGWAFF. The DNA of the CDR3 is TGTGCCAGCAGCGTAGCTCCCAGAGGGTGGGCTTTCTTT.

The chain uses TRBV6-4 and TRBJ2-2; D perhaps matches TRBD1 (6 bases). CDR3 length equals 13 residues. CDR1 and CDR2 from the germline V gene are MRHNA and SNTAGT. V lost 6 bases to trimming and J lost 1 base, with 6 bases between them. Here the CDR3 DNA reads TGTGCCAGCAGACAGGGGAACACCGGGGAGCTGTTTTTT. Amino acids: CASRQGNTGELFF.

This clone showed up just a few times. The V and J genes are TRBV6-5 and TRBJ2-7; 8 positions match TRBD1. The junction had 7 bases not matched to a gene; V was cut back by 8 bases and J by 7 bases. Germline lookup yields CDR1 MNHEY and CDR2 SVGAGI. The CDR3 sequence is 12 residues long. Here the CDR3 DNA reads TGTGCCAGCCGGGACAGGACGGAGGAGCAGTACTTC. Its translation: CASRDRTEEQYF.